Listed below are T cell receptor beta chains from one sample, sequenced in a study of T cell repertoires in ileal Crohn's disease. The method was immunoSEQ multiplex PCR; TCRdb's version includes in-frame clones alone and lacks a portion of them. The sample consists of more than 11,000 clones, 60% to 85% of them appearing once. Sample: ileal tissue. The receptors derive from an adult with Crohn's disease. Both conserved end residues are trimmed from each CDR3.

V	J	CDR3
TRBV4-3	TRBJ2-7	ASSQGAFYEQY
TRBV6-6	TRBJ1-6	ASSYGYPADSPLH
TRBV15	TRBJ1-5	ATSRAGGEPQH
TRBV5-1	TRBJ1-4	ASSAQAGATNEKLF
TRBV18	TRBJ1-2	ASSPGTDYGYT
TRBV13	TRBJ2-3	ASSPRGTDTQY
TRBV18	TRBJ2-7	ASSPLGSNKAHEQY
TRBV7-9	TRBJ1-1	ASSWRAPVVEAF
TRBV18	TRBJ1-5	ASSRGTVNQPQH
TRBV29-1	TRBJ1-1	SVAPGYLTEAF
TRBV5-5	TRBJ1-2	ASSWDRAYYGYT
TRBV30	TRBJ2-1	ACRRELAGEQF
TRBV7-8	TRBJ1-6	ASSPDRTNNNSPLH
TRBV30	TRBJ1-6	AWSGGFRSPLH
TRBV7-2	TRBJ1-3	ASSLGGGAGNTIY
TRBV6-1	TRBJ1-5	ASSDSGGGQPQH
TRBV20-1	TRBJ2-1	SASNNEQF
TRBV4-2	TRBJ1-3	ASSQDLRGTGNTIY
TRBV5-1	TRBJ1-5	ASSFGGNQPQH
TRBV7-8	TRBJ2-7	ASRETGESTYEQY
TRBV5-1	TRBJ2-5	ASSLGGSAAQETQY
TRBV5-4	TRBJ2-5	ASSFPRGSGETQY
TRBV4-3	TRBJ2-1	ASSQASVKNEQF
TRBV30	TRBJ2-2	AWRQGENTGELF
TRBV10-3	TRBJ2-4	AISRDSNKNIQY
TRBV21-1	TRBJ2-2	ASSGHPKLQGRGYTGELF
TRBV6-1	TRBJ1-1	ASSTGDSMNTEAF
TRBV7-2	TRBJ1-5	ASSPTGSNQPQH
TRBV6-6	TRBJ2-7	ASSYSPTSAYEQY